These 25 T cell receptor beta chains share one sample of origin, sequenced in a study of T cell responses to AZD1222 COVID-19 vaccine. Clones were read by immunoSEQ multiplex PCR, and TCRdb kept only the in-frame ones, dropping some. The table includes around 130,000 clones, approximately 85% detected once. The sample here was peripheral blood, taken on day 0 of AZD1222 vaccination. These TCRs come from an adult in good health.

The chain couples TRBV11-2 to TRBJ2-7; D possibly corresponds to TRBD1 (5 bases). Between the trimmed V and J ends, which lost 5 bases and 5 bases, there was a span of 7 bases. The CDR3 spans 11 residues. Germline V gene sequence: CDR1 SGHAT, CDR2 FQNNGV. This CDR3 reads CASSPRDEQYF. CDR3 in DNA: TGTGCCAGCAGCCCCAGGGACGAGCAGTACTTC.

CDR3 nucleotides: TGCGCCAGCAGTTTAACCTCGGACAGCGGAGGGGTCAAAAACATTCAGTACTTC. This translates into CASSLTSDSGGVKNIQYF. This chain joins TRBV5-1 and TRBJ2-4; D is tentatively TRBD1 or TRBD2 (6 bases each). This CDR3 contains 18 residues. V gave up 5 bases and J gave up 3 bases, with 24 bases separating them. Germline CDR1 and CDR2: SGHRS and YFSETQ.

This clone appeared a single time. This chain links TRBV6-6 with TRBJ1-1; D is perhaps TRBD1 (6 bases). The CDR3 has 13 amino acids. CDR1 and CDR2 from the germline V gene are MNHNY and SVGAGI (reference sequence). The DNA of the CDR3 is TGTGCGGTAAACAGGGATGGGAACACTGAAGCTTTCTTT. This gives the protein CAVNRDGNTEAFF.

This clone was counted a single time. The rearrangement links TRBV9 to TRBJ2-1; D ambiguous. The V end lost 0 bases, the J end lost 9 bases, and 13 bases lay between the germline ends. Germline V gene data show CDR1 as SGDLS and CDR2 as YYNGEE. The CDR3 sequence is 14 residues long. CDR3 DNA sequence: TGTGCCAGCAGCGTAGATCAGACCCTGGGTGAGCAGTTCTTC. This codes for CASSVDQTLGEQFF.

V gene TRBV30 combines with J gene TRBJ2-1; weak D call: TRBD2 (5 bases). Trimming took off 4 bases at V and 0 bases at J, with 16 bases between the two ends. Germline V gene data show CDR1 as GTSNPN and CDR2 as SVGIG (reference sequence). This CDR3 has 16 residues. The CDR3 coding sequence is TGTGCCTGGATAGGCCTCCTTGGGAGCTCCTACAATGAGCAGTTCTTC. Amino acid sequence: CAWIGLLGSSYNEQFF.

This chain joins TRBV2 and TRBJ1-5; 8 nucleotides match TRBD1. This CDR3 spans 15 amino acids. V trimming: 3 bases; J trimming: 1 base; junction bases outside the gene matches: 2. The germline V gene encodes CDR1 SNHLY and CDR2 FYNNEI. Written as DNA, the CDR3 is TGTGCCAGCAGTGAGGACAGGGTAAGCAATCAGCCCCAGCATTTT. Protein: CASSEDRVSNQPQHF.

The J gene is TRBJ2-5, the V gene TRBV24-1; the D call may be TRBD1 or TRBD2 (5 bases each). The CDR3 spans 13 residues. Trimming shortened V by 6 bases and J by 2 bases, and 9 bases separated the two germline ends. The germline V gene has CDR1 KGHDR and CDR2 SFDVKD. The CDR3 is CATSRGQQETQYF. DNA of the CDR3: TGTGCCACCAGTCGGGGCCAGCAAGAGACCCAGTACTTC.

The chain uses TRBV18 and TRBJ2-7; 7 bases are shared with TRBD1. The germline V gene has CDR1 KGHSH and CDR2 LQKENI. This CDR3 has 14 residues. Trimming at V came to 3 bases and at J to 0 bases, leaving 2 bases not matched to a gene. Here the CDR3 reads CASSPQGDSYEQYF. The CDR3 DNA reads TGTGCCAGCTCACCTCAGGGGGACTCCTACGAGCAGTACTTC.

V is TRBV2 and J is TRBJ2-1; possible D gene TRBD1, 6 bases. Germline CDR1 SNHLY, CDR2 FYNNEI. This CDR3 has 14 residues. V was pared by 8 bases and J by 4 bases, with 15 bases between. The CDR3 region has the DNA TGTGCCAGCCAGCTAATTACAGGGTACAATGAGCAGTTCTTC. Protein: CASQLITGYNEQFF. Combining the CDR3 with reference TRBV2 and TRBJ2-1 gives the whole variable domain EPEVTQTPSHQVTQMGQEVILRCVPISNHLYFYWYRQILGQKVEFLVSFYNNEISEKSEIFDDQFSVERPDGSNFTLKIRSTKLEDSAMYFCASQLITGYNEQFFGPGTRLTVL.

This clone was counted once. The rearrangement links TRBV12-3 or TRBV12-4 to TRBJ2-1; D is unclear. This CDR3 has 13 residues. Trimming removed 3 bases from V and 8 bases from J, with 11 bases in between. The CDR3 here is CASSFRRFYEQFF. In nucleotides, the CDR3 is TGTGCCAGCAGTTTTCGCCGGTTCTATGAGCAGTTCTTC.

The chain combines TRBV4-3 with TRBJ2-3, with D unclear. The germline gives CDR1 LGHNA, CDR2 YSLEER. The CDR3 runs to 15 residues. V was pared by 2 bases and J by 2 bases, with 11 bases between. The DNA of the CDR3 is TGCGCCAGCAGCCAATACTCCCTGTCCACAGATACGCAGTATTTT. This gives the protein CASSQYSLSTDTQYF.

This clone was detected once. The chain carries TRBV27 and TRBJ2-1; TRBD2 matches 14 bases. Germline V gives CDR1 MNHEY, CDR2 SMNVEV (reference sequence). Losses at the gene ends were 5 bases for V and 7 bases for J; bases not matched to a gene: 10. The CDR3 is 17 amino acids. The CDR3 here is CASSTRTSGGLGNEQFF. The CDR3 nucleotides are TGTGCCAGCAGTACACGGACTAGCGGGGGGCTAGGAAATGAGCAGTTCTTC.

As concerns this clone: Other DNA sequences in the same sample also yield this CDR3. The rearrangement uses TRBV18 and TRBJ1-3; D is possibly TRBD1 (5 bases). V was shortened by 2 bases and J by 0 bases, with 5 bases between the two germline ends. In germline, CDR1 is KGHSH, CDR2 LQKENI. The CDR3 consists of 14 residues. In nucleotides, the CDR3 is TGTGCCAGCTCACCAGACAGCTCTGGAAACACCATATATTTT. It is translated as CASSPDSSGNTIYF.

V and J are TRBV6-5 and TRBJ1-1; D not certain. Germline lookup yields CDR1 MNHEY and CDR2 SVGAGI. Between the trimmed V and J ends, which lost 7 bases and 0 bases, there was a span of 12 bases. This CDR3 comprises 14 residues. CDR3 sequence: CASTQLGLNTEAFF. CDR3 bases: TGTGCCAGCACCCAGCTGGGGTTGAACACTGAAGCTTTCTTT.

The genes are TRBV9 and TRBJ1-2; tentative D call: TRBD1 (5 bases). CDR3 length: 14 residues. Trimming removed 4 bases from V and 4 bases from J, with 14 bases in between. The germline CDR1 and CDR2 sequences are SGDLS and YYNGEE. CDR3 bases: TGTGCCAGCAGCCCCGGGGCCCCGGCCTATGGCTACACCTTC. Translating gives CASSPGAPAYGYTF.

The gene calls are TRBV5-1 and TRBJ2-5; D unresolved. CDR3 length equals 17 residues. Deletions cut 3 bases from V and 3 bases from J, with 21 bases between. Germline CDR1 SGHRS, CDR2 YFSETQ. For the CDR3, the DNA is TGCGCCAGCAGCTCTGGGTGGTTTGAGAGGCAGGAAGAGACCCAGTACTTC. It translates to CASSSGWFERQEETQYF.

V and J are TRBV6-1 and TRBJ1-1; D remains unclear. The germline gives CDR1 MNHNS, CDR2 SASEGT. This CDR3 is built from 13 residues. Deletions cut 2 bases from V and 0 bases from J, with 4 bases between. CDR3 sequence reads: CASSERLNTEAFF. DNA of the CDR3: TGTGCCAGCAGTGAAAGATTGAACACTGAAGCTTTCTTT.

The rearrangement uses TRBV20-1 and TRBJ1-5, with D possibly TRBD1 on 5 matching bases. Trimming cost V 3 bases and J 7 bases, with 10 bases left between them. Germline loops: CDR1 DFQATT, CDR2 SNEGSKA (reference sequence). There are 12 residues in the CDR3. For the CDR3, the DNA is TGCAGTGCTAGTGCGGGGGGACAGCCCCAGCATTTT. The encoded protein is CSASAGGQPQHF.

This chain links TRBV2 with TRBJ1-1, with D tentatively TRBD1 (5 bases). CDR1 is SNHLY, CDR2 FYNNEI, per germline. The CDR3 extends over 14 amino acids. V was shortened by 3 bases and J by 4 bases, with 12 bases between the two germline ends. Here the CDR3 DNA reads TGTGCCAGCAGTGAGGTAGGGGTGAGCACTGAAGCTTTCTTT. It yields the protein CASSEVGVSTEAFF.

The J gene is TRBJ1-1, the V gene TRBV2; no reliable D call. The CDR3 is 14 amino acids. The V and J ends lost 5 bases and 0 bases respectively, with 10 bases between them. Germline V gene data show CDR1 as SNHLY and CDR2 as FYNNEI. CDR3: CASSNVGLNTEAFF. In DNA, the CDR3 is TGTGCCAGCAGTAATGTGGGATTGAACACTGAAGCTTTCTTT.

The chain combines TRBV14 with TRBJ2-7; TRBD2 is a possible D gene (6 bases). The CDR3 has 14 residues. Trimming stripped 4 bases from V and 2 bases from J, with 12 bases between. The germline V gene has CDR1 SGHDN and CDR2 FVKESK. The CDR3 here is CASSRRGTTYEQYF. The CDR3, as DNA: TGTGCCAGCAGCCGGCGCGGGACGACCTACGAGCAGTACTTC.

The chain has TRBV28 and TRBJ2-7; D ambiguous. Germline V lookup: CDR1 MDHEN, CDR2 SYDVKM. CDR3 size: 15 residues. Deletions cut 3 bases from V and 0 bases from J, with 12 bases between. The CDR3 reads CASSFSPLSSYEQYF. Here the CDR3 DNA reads TGTGCCAGCAGTTTTTCGCCCCTGAGCTCCTACGAGCAGTACTTC.

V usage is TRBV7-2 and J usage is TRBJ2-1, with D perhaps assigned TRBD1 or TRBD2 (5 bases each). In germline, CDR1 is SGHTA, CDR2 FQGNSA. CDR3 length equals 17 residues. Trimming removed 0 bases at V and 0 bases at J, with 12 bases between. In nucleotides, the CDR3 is TGTGCCAGCAGCTTAGCAAGTGGGGGAAGCTCCTACAATGAGCAGTTCTTC. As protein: CASSLASGGSSYNEQFF.

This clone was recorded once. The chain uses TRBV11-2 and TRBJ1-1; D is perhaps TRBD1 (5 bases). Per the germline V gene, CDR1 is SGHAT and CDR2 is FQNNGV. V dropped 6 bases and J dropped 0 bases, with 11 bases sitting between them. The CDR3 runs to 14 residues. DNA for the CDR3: TGTGCCAGCAGTCGAGGGGTAATGAACACTGAAGCTTTCTTT. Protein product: CASSRGVMNTEAFF. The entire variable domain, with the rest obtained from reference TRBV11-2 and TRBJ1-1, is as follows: EAGVAQSPRYKIIEKRQSVAFWCNPISGHATLYWYQQILGQGPKLLIQFQNNGVVDDSQLPKDRFSAERLKGVDSTLKIQPAKLEDSAVYLCASSRGVMNTEAFFGQGTRLTVV.

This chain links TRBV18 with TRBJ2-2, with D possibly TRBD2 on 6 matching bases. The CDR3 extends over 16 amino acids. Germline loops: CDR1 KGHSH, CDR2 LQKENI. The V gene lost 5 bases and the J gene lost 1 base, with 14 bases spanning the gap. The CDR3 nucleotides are TGTGCCAGCTCAAGTTCTTGGGGGGAGAACACCGGGGAGCTGTTTTTT. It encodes CASSSSWGENTGELFF.